The 18 T cell receptor beta chains reported below all come from one sample, sequenced in a study of blood T cell repertoires in COVID-19. The protocol was immunoSEQ multiplex PCR, while the TCRdb copy is restricted to in-frame clones and leaves out a portion. The data show roughly 200,000 clones, with roughly 84% seen just once and roughly a sixth held by the top ten. The sequencing input was peripheral blood. The receptors derive from a man in his fifties or sixties with COVID-19, enrolled during active disease.

This sequence joins TRBV5-1 and TRBJ2-5; TRBD2 matches at 10 bases. Germline loops: CDR1 SGHRS, CDR2 YFSETQ. Unmatched junction bases numbered 9, after V lost 4 bases and J lost 0 bases. The CDR3 loop spans 17 amino acids. CDR3 sequence reads: CASSLGVAGGYQETQYF. The CDR3 coding sequence is TGCGCCAGCAGCCTCGGGGTAGCGGGGGGTTACCAAGAGACCCAGTACTTC.

The V call is TRBV12-3 or TRBV12-4, the J call TRBJ2-3; D is perhaps TRBD2 (6 bases). The V end lost 6 bases, the J end lost 3 bases, and 10 bases lay between the germline ends. The CDR3 extends over 13 amino acids. The CDR3 sequence is CASSRGRTDTQYF. The CDR3 DNA is TGTGCCAGCAGCCGGGGGAGGACAGATACGCAGTATTTT.

The chain employs TRBV2 and TRBJ2-3; D remains unclear. V shed 6 bases and J shed 0 bases, with 10 bases lying between them. Germline V gene data show CDR1 as SNHLY and CDR2 as FYNNEI. This CDR3 is 14 amino acids long. The CDR3 bases are TGTGCCAGCAGGAGTGGTTCTAGCACAGATACGCAGTATTTT. Translation: CASRSGSSTDTQYF.

The chain links TRBV29-1 to TRBJ2-1; 13 bases are shared with TRBD2. The CDR3 loop spans 15 amino acids. V gave up 4 bases and J gave up 8 bases; unmatched junction bases: 8. Germline CDR1 SQVTM, CDR2 ANQGSEA. CDR3 coding DNA: TGCAGCGTTGTGAAACTAGCGGGAGGGCGCGATGAGCAGTTCTTC. As protein: CSVVKLAGGRDEQFF.

J is TRBJ2-7 and V is TRBV18; 9 bases are a match to TRBD1. The V and J ends lost 6 bases and 10 bases, in that order; junction bases with no gene match: 10. Germline CDR1 KGHSH, CDR2 LQKENI. This CDR3 region has 13 residues. The CDR3 DNA sequence: TGTGCCAGCTCGGACAGGGGAGGAGCAATACAGTACTTC. Translated: CASSDRGGAIQYF.

The rearrangement joins TRBV19 to TRBJ2-6, with D perhaps TRBD1 (5 bases). CDR3 size: 17 residues. CDR1 and CDR2 (germline): LNHDA, SQIVND (reference sequence). V dropped 7 bases and J dropped 0 bases, with 16 bases sitting between them. CDR3 coding DNA: TGTGCCAGTACGGACAAGGGGCACCCCTCTGGGGCCAACGTCCTGACTTTC. Its protein product is CASTDKGHPSGANVLTF. Complete variable domain (other parts from reference TRBV19 and TRBJ2-6): DGGITQSPKYLFRKEGQNVTLSCEQNLNHDAMYWYRQDPGQGLRLIYYSQIVNDFQKGDIAEGYSVSREKKESFPLTVTSAQKNPTAFYLCASTDKGHPSGANVLTFGAGSRLTVL.

The V and J genes are TRBV6-2 or TRBV6-3 and TRBJ1-5; 10 bases align to TRBD1. The CDR3 is 16 residues long. Germline CDR1 and CDR2: MNHEY and SVGEGT. J lost 4 bases, V lost 5 bases, and 8 bases had no gene match. The chain's CDR3 is CASSQGWDRGNQPQHF. The CDR3 nucleotides read TGTGCCAGCAGTCAAGGGTGGGACAGGGGAAATCAGCCCCAGCATTTT.

The gene calls are TRBV5-8 and TRBJ1-3; 8 bases fit TRBD1. J lost 1 base, V lost 4 bases, and 10 bases had no gene match. This CDR3 region has 17 residues. Germline CDR1 is SGHTS and CDR2 is YDEGEE. The CDR3 nucleotides are TGTGCCAGCAGCGACTCTTTTGGACAGGGTTCTGGAAACACCATATATTTT. Its protein is CASSDSFGQGSGNTIYF. The variable domain in full, with the rest retrieved from reference TRBV5-8 and TRBJ1-3, is EAGVTQSPTHLIKTRGQQATLRCSPISGHTSVYWYQQALGLGLQFLLWYDEGEERNRGNFPPRFSGRQFPNYSSELNVNALELEDSALYLCASSDSFGQGSGNTIYFGEGSWLTVV.

This chain connects TRBV28 to TRBJ2-2; the D gene is possibly TRBD2 (6 bases). V was trimmed by 4 bases and J by 6 bases, leaving 33 bases between them. The germline V gene has CDR1 MDHEN and CDR2 SYDVKM. This CDR3 spans 21 amino acids. CDR3 coding DNA: TGTGCCAGCAGTTACGGGCTAGGGCGGGGCAGGCAAGAGAGTCCGGCCGGGGAGCTGTTTTTT. Protein sequence: CASSYGLGRGRQESPAGELFF.

This clone appeared a few times. V usage is TRBV3-1 (or the pseudogene TRBV3-2) and J usage is TRBJ2-7; 9 bases are shared with TRBD1. Germline CDR1 reads LGHDT; CDR2 reads YNNKEL (reference sequence). J lost 5 bases, V lost 3 bases, and 11 bases had no gene match. This CDR3 is 16 amino acids long. The DNA for the CDR3 is TGTGCCAGCAGCCACCCGTCCGGGACAGGGCTCGACGAGCAGTACTTC. Translated: CASSHPSGTGLDEQYF.

The chain has TRBV4-2 and TRBJ2-5; no definite D call. Trimming stripped 2 bases from V and 2 bases from J, with 6 bases between. Germline V lookup: CDR1 LGHNA, CDR2 YNFKEQ. The CDR3 spans 13 residues. CDR3 DNA: TGTGCCAGCAGCCAAAACTTTCAAGAGACCCAGTACTTC. Protein sequence: CASSQNFQETQYF.

In DNA form, the CDR3 reads TGTGCCAGCAGCGGGGGGCCGGGAGATACGCAGTATTTT. This sequence encodes CASSGGPGDTQYF. This chain uses TRBV9 with TRBJ2-3, with a possible D match to TRBD1 (6 bases). The CDR3 is 13 amino acids. Germline CDR1 and CDR2: SGDLS and YYNGEE. The ends were cut back, 3 bases at V and 5 bases at J, with 10 bases in the middle.

The chain has TRBV27 and TRBJ1-2, with D possibly TRBD1 on 5 matching bases. The V end was cut by 2 bases, the J end by 6 bases, with 19 bases between. The CDR3 consists of 16 residues. Germline assignment: CDR1 MNHEY and CDR2 SMNVEV (reference sequence). This CDR3 reads CASSLRPPAQGHGYTF. As DNA, the CDR3 is TGTGCCAGCAGTTTACGCCCCCCGGCGCAGGGTCATGGCTACACCTTC.

The chain has TRBV7-3 and TRBJ2-3; D gene ambiguous. Trimming stripped 0 bases from V and 6 bases from J, with 16 bases between. In germline, CDR1 is SGHTA, CDR2 FQGTGA. The CDR3 has 16 residues. The CDR3 DNA sequence: TGTGCCAGCAGCTTAACCCGACTGACCCCAACGGATACGCAGTATTTT. Translated, it gives CASSLTRLTPTDTQYF.

V is TRBV24-1 and J is TRBJ1-2, with 10 bases lining up with TRBD1. In germline, CDR1 is KGHDR, CDR2 SFDVKD. After removal of 4 bases from V and 2 bases from J, the junction contained 3 bases not matched to a gene. There are 15 residues in the CDR3. This CDR3 is CATSDPGQGNYGYTF. As DNA, the CDR3 is TGTGCCACCAGTGACCCGGGACAGGGGAACTATGGCTACACCTTC.

This clone was detected once. The CDR3 DNA reads as TGTGCCAGCAGTCTTCGGGGGTCTTTGGCCTTACCCCCAGATACGCAGTATTTT. This translates into CASSLRGSLALPPDTQYF. The chain carries TRBV7-3 and TRBJ2-3; TRBD2 is a possible D gene (6 bases). V dropped 6 bases and J dropped 4 bases, with 26 bases sitting between them. CDR3 length: 18 amino acids. Germline assignment: CDR1 SGHTA and CDR2 FQGTGA.

CDR3 sequence (DNA): TGTGCCAGCACCCTCTTACAGGGGCAAGGGGGGACTGAAGCTTTCTTT. Translation: CASTLLQGQGGTEAFF. The chain uses TRBV11-2 and TRBJ1-1; 7 nucleotides align to TRBD1. The germline V gene has CDR1 SGHAT and CDR2 FQNNGV. The CDR3 sequence is 16 residues long. With 7 bases clipped from V and 5 bases from J, the junction kept 16 bases outside the gene matches. The entire variable domain, with the rest obtained from reference TRBV11-2 and TRBJ1-1, is as follows: EAGVAQSPRYKIIEKRQSVAFWCNPISGHATLYWYQQILGQGPKLLIQFQNNGVVDDSQLPKDRFSAERLKGVDSTLKIQPAKLEDSAVYLCASTLLQGQGGTEAFFGQGTRLTVV.

The chain links TRBV3-1 (or the pseudogene TRBV3-2) to TRBJ1-3; 8 bases line up with TRBD1. In germline, CDR1 is LGHDT, CDR2 YNNKEL (reference sequence). The CDR3 has 14 residues. The V segment lost 8 bases and the J segment 0 bases; nucleotides outside the gene matches: 3. The CDR3 DNA reads as TGTGCCAGCGCAGGGGGCAGCTCTGGAAACACCATATATTTT. It encodes CASAGGSSGNTIYF.